This T cell receptor (beta chain) was recovered during a study of shared clonotypes between healthy human individuals. Study-wide findings and caveats: Sampling covered nothing but blood. Tissue TCR repertoires likely differ from those found in blood.

TCRdb keeps only in-frame clones here, not all; method: immunoSEQ multiplex PCR. The data hold roughly 1.5 million clones, with about 98% observed a single time. This CDR3 spans 17 amino acids. Per germline, CDR1 MGHDK and CDR2 SYGVNS. V was pared by 4 bases and J by 0 bases, with 1 base of the junction left unmatched. Comments on this clone: Its antigen is unidentified.

Every contributor of samples was a Caucasian grown-up residing in Nashville, Tennessee. The clonotype comes from a young man in good health. Sequencing was carried out using naive CD4+ T cells sorted from blood. The subset was: CD45RA+ positively selected. The J gene is TRBJ2-6, the V gene TRBV25-1; TRBD2 agrees at 12 bases. The CDR3 DNA sequence: TGTGCCAGCAGTGCGACTAGCGGGAGCTCTGGGGCCAACGTCCTGACTTTC. Its translation is CASSATSGSSGANVLTF.